In this sample, the clone carrying this T cell receptor (beta chain) turned up many times. Amplified TCR beta CDR3 regions came from RNA transcripts. The HTBI set primed first-round TCR CDR3 RT-PCR. TCRdb re-derived calls from the multiplex PCR reads in MiXCR, one entry per CDR3 protein. The data contain a few hundred thousand distinct CDR3 sequences, under 25% of them seen just once; the ten biggest clones take up around 27%. The data originate from a study of T cells in Graves' hyperthyroidism and ophthalmopathy. On the study more broadly: Peripheral blood was acquired at first diagnosis, ahead of any therapy whatsoever.

J was trimmed by 5 bases and V by 5 bases; bases with no gene match: 7. This CDR3 is 16 amino acids long. Germline CDR1 is LNHNV and CDR2 is YYDKDF (reference sequence). The chain has TRBV15 and TRBJ2-5; 14 bases are a match to TRBD2. The origin of this receptor is a young man with Graves' hyperthyroidism. Sequencing used blood. The CDR3 sequence is CATSRLGLAGAETQYF. The CDR3 bases are TGTGCCACCAGCCGACTGGGACTAGCGGGGGCCGAGACCCAGTACTTC.